This T cell receptor beta chain was found in a study of T cells after yellow fever vaccination. One entry per CDR3 protein, called by TCRdb with MiXCR from the 5' RACE reads. The table records 240,000 or so distinct CDR3 sequences, 6.9% of them present only once. This clonotype was detected many times. The antigen remains unidentified. Study observations and caveats: Though weaker, the secondary response peaked faster, on day 5 versus 15.

The source is a man aged 30-40 years who received the YFV17D yellow fever vaccine. The specimen was CD4+ T cells sorted from PBMCs, collected 15 days after the yellow fever booster vaccination.

The CDR3 here is CSVVSGGSYEQYF. Here the CDR3 DNA reads TGCAGTGTAGTTAGCGGGGGATCCTACGAGCAGTACTTC. The chain couples TRBV20-1 to TRBJ2-7, with 9 bases that match TRBD2. The CDR3 totals 13 residues. The germline V gene has CDR1 DFQATT and CDR2 SNEGSKA (reference sequence). Trimming took 7 bases from V and 1 from J; bases not matched to a gene: 5.